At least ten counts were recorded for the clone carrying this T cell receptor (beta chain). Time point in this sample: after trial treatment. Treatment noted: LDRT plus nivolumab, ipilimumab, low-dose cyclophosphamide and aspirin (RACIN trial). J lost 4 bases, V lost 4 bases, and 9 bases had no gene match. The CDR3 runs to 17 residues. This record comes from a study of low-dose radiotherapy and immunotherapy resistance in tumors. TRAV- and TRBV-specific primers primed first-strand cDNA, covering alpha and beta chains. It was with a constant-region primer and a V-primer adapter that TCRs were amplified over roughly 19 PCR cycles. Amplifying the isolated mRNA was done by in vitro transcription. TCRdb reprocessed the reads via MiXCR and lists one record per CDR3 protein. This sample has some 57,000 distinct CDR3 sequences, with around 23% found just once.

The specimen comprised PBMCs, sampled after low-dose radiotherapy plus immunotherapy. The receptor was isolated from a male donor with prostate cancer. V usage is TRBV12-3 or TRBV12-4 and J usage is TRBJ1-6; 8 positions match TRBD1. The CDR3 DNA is TGTGCCAGCAGTTCTAGCGGGACAGGCGGATATAATTCACCCCTCCACTTT. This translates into CASSSSGTGGYNSPLHF.